Sequencing of this T cell receptor beta chain was carried out in a study of blood T cell repertoires in COVID-19. Across the whole study: Sites across the United States, Italy and Spain contributed samples from acute and convalescent COVID-19. T cells, B-cell-depleted T cells, or PBMCs provided the cDNA or gDNA that served as material.

With 2 bases clipped from V and 5 bases from J, the junction kept 2 bases outside the gene matches. Germline V gene sequence: CDR1 SNHLY, CDR2 FYNNEI. The CDR3 spans 13 residues. In the authors' workflow: Estimation of nucleated cell counts was performed using reference gene primer amplification. Profiling relied on immunoSEQ multiplex PCR, and the TCRdb table lists in-frame clones only, not all of them. V and J calls and clone size are given by that table; D and trimming were obtained from the DNA. The repertoire holds about 200,000 clones, with about 88% as singletons. This receptor was taken from a woman aged 35 to 49 who had recovered from COVID-19. The source material was peripheral blood. V is TRBV2 and J is TRBJ1-2; 7 bases map to TRBD1. The CDR3 DNA sequence: TGTGCCAGCAGTGAAAGGACAGGATATGGCTACACCTTC. Its protein product is CASSERTGYGYTF. The whole variable domain, filled in from reference TRBV2 and TRBJ1-2, reads EPEVTQTPSHQVTQMGQEVILRCVPISNHLYFYWYRQILGQKVEFLVSFYNNEISEKSEIFDDQFSVERPDGSNFTLKIRSTKLEDSAMYFCASSERTGYGYTFGSGTRLTVV.